The 19 T cell receptor beta chains below all came from one sample that was sequenced in a study of cytomegalovirus exposure and HLA in healthy donors (dated by TCRdb to 2016 to 2017). Libraries were constructed by the immunoSEQ multiplex PCR assay. Here the immuneACCESS table is served through TCRdb, limited to in-frame sequences with V and J called. Missing clones are a known gap in these copies; in checked studies unresolved V genes cover under half, and the rest lacks a known reason. The sample table holds tens of thousands of clones, of which 94% were seen once. About 0.63% of the sample comes from the top ten. The sequencing sample was made of PBMCs. Receptor source: a woman aged 18-29 years in good health and CMV-seronegative.

This chain links TRBV18 with TRBJ2-1; unclear D gene. Germline V gives CDR1 KGHSH, CDR2 LQKENI. V was clipped by 3 bases and J by 8 bases, with 8 bases between them. The CDR3 sequence is 12 residues long. DNA for the CDR3: TGTGCCAGCTCACCCTCCTCGGATGAGCAGTTCTTC. It codes for CASSPSSDEQFF.

The chain links TRBV7-2 to TRBJ2-2; D is ambiguous. CDR3 length: 13 amino acids. CDR1 is SGHTA and CDR2 is FQGNSA in the germline V gene. Trimming stripped 4 bases from V and 4 bases from J, with 7 bases between. The chain's CDR3 is CASSSPGTGELFF. The CDR3 nucleotides are TGTGCCAGCAGCTCCCCAGGCACCGGGGAGCTGTTTTTT. Full variable domain (missing parts from reference TRBV7-2 and TRBJ2-2): GAGVSQSPSNKVTEKGKDVELRCDPISGHTALYWYRQSLGQGLEFLIYFQGNSAPDKSGLPSDRFSAERTGGSVSTLTIQRTQQEDSAVYLCASSSPGTGELFFGEGSRLTVL.

The chain has TRBV30 and TRBJ2-1; D might be TRBD2 (6 bases). Germline CDR1 reads GTSNPN; CDR2 reads SVGIG (reference sequence). The germline V and J ends were trimmed by 4 bases and 4 bases, with 11 bases remaining between them. This CDR3 is 13 amino acids long. Here the CDR3 DNA reads TGTGCCTGGACTCCGGGGGTATACAATGAGCAGTTCTTC. It is translated as CAWTPGVYNEQFF. Supplemented by reference TRBV30 and TRBJ2-1, the full variable domain reads SQTIHQWPATLVQPVGSPLSLECTVEGTSNPNLYWYRQAAGRGLQLLFYSVGIGQISSEVPQNLSASRPQDRQFILSSKKLLLSDSGFYLCAWTPGVYNEQFFGPGTRLTVL.

The chain recombines TRBV27 with TRBJ2-4; tentatively, D is TRBD1 (5 bases). Per germline, CDR1 MNHEY and CDR2 SMNVEV (reference sequence). The CDR3 is made up of 14 amino acids. V lost 3 bases and J lost 3, with 9 bases in between. The CDR3 DNA reads TGTGCCAGCAGTTTTATAGGACACAAAAACATTCAGTACTTC. Translated, it gives CASSFIGHKNIQYF.

This chain links TRBV27 with TRBJ2-2; weak D call: TRBD2 (5 bases). V was pared by 5 bases and J by 5 bases, with 12 bases between. The CDR3 has 14 residues. Germline assignment: CDR1 MNHEY and CDR2 SMNVEV (reference sequence). In DNA form, the CDR3 reads TGTGCCAGCAGTCCTACGTGGAGGACCGGGGAGCTGTTTTTT. It codes for CASSPTWRTGELFF.

The chain links TRBV6-5 to TRBJ1-3, with 7 bases that match TRBD1. Germline V CDR1 and CDR2: MNHEY, SVGAGI. The CDR3 loop spans 13 amino acids. V lost 11 bases to trimming and J lost 2 bases; unmatched junction nucleotides: 6. The CDR3 reads CAVSTGAGNTIYF. The CDR3 region has the DNA TGTGCCGTTTCAACAGGGGCTGGAAACACCATATATTTT.

The chain employs TRBV30 and TRBJ2-1; D not certain. Germline CDR1 and CDR2: GTSNPN and SVGIG (reference sequence). There are 11 residues in the CDR3. Trimming removed 1 base from V and 7 bases from J, with 5 bases in between. CDR3 loop: CAWSGLNEQFF. DNA of the CDR3: TGTGCCTGGAGTGGTTTAAATGAGCAGTTCTTC.

The gene calls are TRBV7-9 and TRBJ1-2; no definite D call. CDR3 size: 18 residues. Between the trimmed V and J ends, which lost 3 bases and 0 bases, there was a span of 20 bases. Germline loops: CDR1 SEHNR, CDR2 FQNEAQ (reference sequence). The CDR3 sequence is CASSLGHGLLPTNYGYTF. CDR3 nucleotide sequence: TGTGCCAGCAGCTTGGGTCATGGGCTTCTACCGACTAACTATGGCTACACCTTC. The full variable domain, rest sourced from reference TRBV7-9 and TRBJ1-2, is DTGVSQNPRHKITKRGQNVTFRCDPISEHNRLYWYRQTLGQGPEFLTYFQNEAQLEKSRLLSDRFSAERPKGSFSTLEIQRTEQGDSAMYLCASSLGHGLLPTNYGYTFGSGTRLTVV.

The chain couples TRBV6-6 to TRBJ2-1; the match to TRBD1 covers 8 bases. The CDR3 runs 14 residues. Trimming removed 6 bases from V and 5 bases from J; junction bases left unmatched: 6. CDR1 is MNHNY and CDR2 is SVGAGI in the germline V gene (reference sequence). The CDR3 region has the DNA TGTGCCAGCAGCCGCGGGACAGGCAACAATGAGCAGTTCTTC. Amino acid sequence: CASSRGTGNNEQFF.

The CDR3 region is CAWSVILANYGYTF. CDR3 nucleotides: TGTGCCTGGAGTGTAATTCTAGCTAACTATGGCTACACCTTC. The V call is TRBV30, the J call TRBJ1-2; D gene uncertain. With 0 bases removed from V and 0 bases from J, the gap between germline ends came to 8 bases. CDR1 GTSNPN and CDR2 SVGIG come from the germline V gene (reference sequence). The CDR3 is made up of 14 amino acids.

This chain joins TRBV19 and TRBJ1-1; D ambiguous. The CDR3 is 16 residues long. Germline V gene sequence: CDR1 LNHDA, CDR2 SQIVND (reference sequence). V gave up 5 bases and J gave up 3 bases, with 19 bases separating them. CDR3 sequence: CASSSPFMNPDTEAFF. DNA of the CDR3: TGTGCCAGTAGTTCGCCCTTCATGAATCCGGACACTGAAGCTTTCTTT.

In its sample, this clone was seen once. The chain recombines TRBV2 with TRBJ1-1, with TRBD1 matching over 10 bases. Germline V lookup: CDR1 SNHLY, CDR2 FYNNEI. J lost 5 bases, V lost 9 bases, and 6 bases had no gene match. This CDR3 is 13 amino acids long. DNA of the CDR3: TGTGCCAGTGGGGGACAGGGGAGGACTGAAGCTTTCTTT. Translating gives CASGGQGRTEAFF.

The rearrangement uses TRBV25-1 and TRBJ2-1; D perhaps matches TRBD1 (7 bases). This CDR3 comprises 12 residues. Germline V gives CDR1 MGHDK, CDR2 SYGVNS. Trimming removed 8 bases at V and 8 bases at J, with 13 bases between. The CDR3 nucleotides are TGTGCCAGCGGAACAGGGGAGGATGAGCAGTTCTTC. Translated: CASGTGEDEQFF.

V and J are TRBV30 and TRBJ1-2, with a possible D match to TRBD1 (5 bases). The V gene's germline CDR1 is GTSNPN and CDR2 SVGIG (reference sequence). V lost 4 bases and J lost 5, with 8 bases in between. CDR3 length: 11 residues. CDR3 region: CAWTDSYGYTF. The DNA of the CDR3 is TGTGCCTGGACCGACAGTTATGGCTACACCTTC.

Turning to this clone: The junction does not match germline at one end; this may be a read error. This chain links TRBV7-3 with TRBJ2-2; TRBD2 matches at 9 bases. The CDR3 totals 19 residues. The germline V gene has CDR1 SGHTA and CDR2 FQGTGA. As DNA, the CDR3 is TGTGCCAGCAGCCTAACTATAGGCGGGGGGGCCGGTCGTACCGGGGAGCTGTTTTTT. It specifies CASSLTIGGGAGRTGELFF. The full variable domain, its missing parts supplied by reference TRBV7-3 and TRBJ2-2, is GAGVSQTPSNKVTEKGKYVELRCDPISGHTALYWYRQSLGQGPEFLIYFQGTGAADDSGLPNDRFFAVRPEGSVSTLKIQRTERGDSAVYLCASSLTIGGGAGRTGELFFGEGSRLTVL.

The V call is TRBV18, the J call TRBJ2-1, with D possibly matching TRBD2 (5 bases). CDR3 length: 16 residues. Per the germline V gene, CDR1 is KGHSH and CDR2 is LQKENI. Trimming took off 0 bases at V and 9 bases at J, with 18 bases between the two ends. The CDR3 DNA is TGTGCCAGCTCACCACCAACCCCTAGCCTATCCGGTGAGCAGTTCTTC. Its protein product is CASSPPTPSLSGEQFF.

The chain has TRBV28 and TRBJ2-3, with TRBD2 as a possible D gene (6 bases). The ends were cut back, 4 bases at V and 7 bases at J, with 12 bases in the middle. The CDR3 extends over 13 amino acids. CDR1 is MDHEN, CDR2 SYDVKM, per germline. DNA of the CDR3: TGTGCCAGCAGTTCAACACGGGGGAATACGCAGTATTTT. Translated: CASSSTRGNTQYF.

This chain connects TRBV15 to TRBJ2-5; 10 bases fit TRBD2. CDR1 and CDR2 from the germline V gene are LNHNV and YYDKDF (reference sequence). CDR3 length equals 15 residues. The junction had 5 bases not matched to a gene; V was cut back by 5 bases and J by 2 bases. The CDR3 reads CATSRASGRQETQYF. As DNA, the CDR3 is TGTGCCACCAGCCGGGCTAGCGGGAGACAAGAGACCCAGTACTTC.

The V call is TRBV28, the J call TRBJ1-6; 9 bases fit TRBD1. Germline lookup yields CDR1 MDHEN and CDR2 SYDVKM. The V segment lost 3 bases and the J segment 9 bases; nucleotides outside the gene matches: 3. This CDR3 is built from 14 residues. CDR3 sequence reads: CASSLVDRGSPLHF. The CDR3 coding sequence is TGTGCCAGCAGTTTGGTGGACAGGGGTTCACCCCTCCACTTT. The full variable domain, its missing parts supplied by reference TRBV28 and TRBJ1-6, is DVKVTQSSRYLVKRTGEKVFLECVQDMDHENMFWYRQDPGLGLRLIYFSYDVKMKEKGDIPEGYSVSREKKERFSLILESASTNQTSMYLCASSLVDRGSPLHFGNGTRLTVT.